This entry lists 27 T cell receptor beta chains sequenced from one sample in a study of blood T cell repertoires in COVID-19. Only in-frame clones appear in the TCRdb table, and some are missing; sequencing was by immunoSEQ multiplex PCR. Here the sample spans 300,000 to 400,000 clones, 80% to 90% being singletons. The sequenced sample was peripheral blood. The receptor set was obtained from a man younger than 40 with COVID-19, enrolled during active disease.

This rearrangement joins TRBV27 to TRBJ2-7, with 9 bases aligning to TRBD1. The germline V gene encodes CDR1 MNHEY and CDR2 SMNVEV (reference sequence). V trimming: 6 bases; J trimming: 2 bases; junction bases outside the gene matches: 5. The CDR3 has 14 amino acids. CDR3 in amino acids: CASRLQGAAYEQYF. The CDR3 DNA is TGTGCCAGCAGGTTACAGGGGGCGGCCTACGAGCAGTACTTC.

The gene calls are TRBV27 and TRBJ1-2; 10 positions agree with TRBD1. The germline V gene encodes CDR1 MNHEY and CDR2 SMNVEV (reference sequence). There are 15 residues in the CDR3. Germline trimming cut 7 bases from V and 8 bases from J; bases unmatched to any gene: 13. The CDR3 nucleotides read TGTGCCAGCAAGAGACAGGGGGCGCAAGGCGGCGGCTACACCTTC. It yields the protein CASKRQGAQGGGYTF.

The J gene is TRBJ2-7, the V gene TRBV27; possibly TRBD2 for D (5 bases). Germline CDR1 and CDR2: MNHEY and SMNVEV (reference sequence). This CDR3 region has 13 residues. Trimming pared 5 bases from V and 5 bases from J, leaving 13 bases between. The CDR3 nucleotides are TGTGCCAGCAGTCGAGGGTTCGGGAACGAGCAGTACTTC. It is translated as CASSRGFGNEQYF.

This clone was seen only a few times. The rearrangement uses TRBV28 and TRBJ2-7, with 8 bases matching TRBD2. V trimming: 3 bases; J trimming: 1 base; junction bases outside the gene matches: 5. Looked up from germline, CDR1 is MDHEN and CDR2 is SYDVKM. CDR3 size: 15 residues. CDR3 protein: CASSFRGGVSYEQYF. The DNA for the CDR3 is TGTGCCAGCAGTTTTCGGGGGGGAGTATCCTACGAGCAGTACTTC.

V and J are TRBV27 and TRBJ2-5, with 7 nucleotides matching TRBD1. Trimming took 3 bases from V and 0 from J; bases not matched to a gene: 1. The germline V gene has CDR1 MNHEY and CDR2 SMNVEV (reference sequence). This CDR3 has 14 amino acids. CDR3 sequence (DNA): TGTGCCAGCAGTTTGGACAGGAACCAAGAGACCCAGTACTTC. This encodes CASSLDRNQETQYF.

This CDR3 is CASSLLANQIYNEQFF. Written as DNA, the CDR3 is TGTGCCAGCAGCTTATTAGCCAATCAAATCTACAATGAGCAGTTCTTC. This rearrangement joins TRBV11-2 to TRBJ2-1; D gene uncertain. The V gene lost 2 bases and the J gene lost 3 bases, with 14 bases spanning the gap. CDR3 length: 16 residues. The germline V gene has CDR1 SGHAT and CDR2 FQNNGV.

This chain connects TRBV28 to TRBJ1-2, with D possibly TRBD1 on 5 matching bases. The CDR3 contains 16 residues. V shed 7 bases and J shed 0 bases, with 18 bases lying between them. Per the germline V gene, CDR1 is MDHEN and CDR2 is SYDVKM. CDR3 residues: CASTPAGGEANYGYTF. DNA for the CDR3: TGTGCCAGCACACCTGCGGGGGGTGAAGCTAACTATGGCTACACCTTC.

This chain joins TRBV5-6 and TRBJ1-1, with a possible D match to TRBD1 (6 bases). Per germline, CDR1 SGHDT and CDR2 YYEEEE. V lost 1 base to trimming and J lost 4 bases, with 14 bases between them. The length of the CDR3 is 15 residues. This CDR3 is CASSLMTTRGTEAFF. The CDR3 DNA reads as TGTGCCAGCAGCTTGATGACAACCAGGGGCACTGAAGCTTTCTTT.

The sample holds one count of this clone. This chain connects TRBV4-3 to TRBJ1-1, with TRBD1 matching 9 bases. Trimming cost V 0 bases and J 11 bases; bases outside gene matches: 4. The CDR3 length is 13 residues. The germline CDR1 and CDR2 sequences are LGHNA and YSLEER. CDR3 nucleotides: TGCGCCAGCAGCCAAGATCGGGGACAGGGCGCTTTCTTT. Its protein product is CASSQDRGQGAFF.

The gene calls are TRBV3-1 (or the pseudogene TRBV3-2) and TRBJ2-7; 8 positions match TRBD1. The CDR3 is 14 residues long. Germline V lookup: CDR1 LGHDT, CDR2 YNNKEL (reference sequence). V lost 3 bases, J lost 3 bases, and 4 bases stayed unmatched. The CDR3 DNA reads TGTGCCAGCAGCCACTTGGACAGGGACTACGAGCAGTACTTC. Protein product: CASSHLDRDYEQYF.

The chain carries TRBV28 and TRBJ2-7, with D unclear. The CDR3 runs 13 residues. Germline V CDR1 and CDR2: MDHEN, SYDVKM. The V end lost 6 bases, the J end lost 5 bases, and 14 bases lay between the germline ends. CDR3 protein: CASSHGESNEQYF. In DNA form, the CDR3 reads TGTGCCAGCAGCCACGGAGAAAGCAACGAGCAGTACTTC.

This clone was observed a handful of times. The chain uses TRBV19 and TRBJ2-2; 7 positions agree with TRBD2. V was pared by 8 bases and J by 6 bases, with 0 bases of the junction left unmatched. The CDR3 covers 11 residues. Looked up from germline, CDR1 is LNHDA and CDR2 is SQIVND (reference sequence). CDR3 sequence reads: CASAGAGELFF. CDR3 bases: TGTGCCAGTGCGGGGGCCGGGGAGCTGTTTTTT.

This chain connects TRBV4-2 to TRBJ2-7; 16 bases are shared with TRBD2. The CDR3 is made up of 20 amino acids. Losses at the gene ends were 0 bases for V and 4 bases for J; bases not matched to a gene: 12. CDR1 and CDR2 from the germline V gene are LGHNA and YNFKEQ. In DNA, the CDR3 is TGTGCCAGCAGCCAAGATAAGATGGGGACTAGCGGGAGGGTGGTTTACGAGCAGTACTTC. This sequence encodes CASSQDKMGTSGRVVYEQYF.

This clone is a singleton in its sample. The CDR3 DNA reads as TGTGCCAGCAGTTCGCCCCAAACAGCGAACACTGAAGCTTTCTTT. It encodes CASSSPQTANTEAFF. The chain couples TRBV5-4 to TRBJ1-1; D is ambiguous. Trimming left V 5 bases short and J 1 base short, with 15 bases between. The CDR3 runs to 15 residues. CDR1 is SGHNT, CDR2 YYREEE, per germline (reference sequence).

V and J are TRBV19 and TRBJ2-7, with 9 bases lining up with TRBD2. Germline trimming cut 7 bases from V and 2 bases from J; bases unmatched to any gene: 6. The germline CDR1 and CDR2 sequences are LNHDA and SQIVND (reference sequence). The CDR3 contains 14 residues. The DNA for the CDR3 is TGTGCCAGTACCATTGCGGGAGGGCCCTACGAGCAGTACTTC. As protein: CASTIAGGPYEQYF.

The chain couples TRBV12-3 or TRBV12-4 to TRBJ2-5, with D uncertain. The V and J ends lost 3 bases and 5 bases respectively, with 4 bases between them. CDR3 size: 11 residues. In DNA, the CDR3 is TGTGCCAGCAGTTTTGCGGAGACCCAGTACTTC. This gives the protein CASSFAETQYF.

This sequence joins TRBV11-3 and TRBJ2-1; a possible D gene is TRBD2 (6 bases). The CDR3 loop spans 11 amino acids. Per the germline V gene, CDR1 is SGHNT and CDR2 is YENEEA. Between the trimmed V and J ends, which lost 5 bases and 9 bases, there was a span of 8 bases. This CDR3 reads CASSGGGEQFF. The CDR3 coding sequence is TGTGCCAGCAGCGGGGGAGGTGAGCAGTTCTTC.

This clone occurred once. This chain uses TRBV7-2 with TRBJ2-5; D unresolved. The V end lost 1 base, the J end lost 1 base, and 7 bases lay between the germline ends. The CDR3 loop spans 14 amino acids. CDR1 and CDR2 (germline): SGHTA, FQGNSA. In DNA, the CDR3 is TGTGCCAGCAGCTTAGTACAGTCCCAAGAGACCCAGTACTTC. It encodes CASSLVQSQETQYF.

As concerns this clone: Other DNA sequences of this sample code for an identical CDR3. The chain employs TRBV28 and TRBJ2-7; D remains unclear. This CDR3 is built from 11 residues. V shed 4 bases and J shed 2 bases, with 3 bases lying between them. The germline CDR1 and CDR2 sequences are MDHEN and SYDVKM. The CDR3 region is CASSSTYEQYF. The CDR3 DNA reads TGTGCCAGCAGTTCTACCTACGAGCAGTACTTC.

This chain joins TRBV24-1 and TRBJ1-1; D gene uncertain. Trimming pared 5 bases from V and 7 bases from J, leaving 16 bases between. The germline V gene encodes CDR1 KGHDR and CDR2 SFDVKD. The CDR3 runs 14 residues. The CDR3 region has the DNA TGTGCCACCAGTGGCCCTAGAGGAGACTATGAAGCTTTCTTT. Its translation: CATSGPRGDYEAFF.

This chain uses TRBV28 with TRBJ2-7; D perhaps matches TRBD1 (5 bases). The CDR3 has 15 residues. CDR1 and CDR2 from the germline V gene are MDHEN and SYDVKM. Between the trimmed V and J ends, which lost 2 bases and 0 bases, there was a span of 11 bases. CDR3 DNA: TGTGCCAGCAGTTTAACGACAGAAAGCTCCTACGAGCAGTACTTC. This gives the protein CASSLTTESSYEQYF.

In DNA, the CDR3 is TGTGCCAGCAGCTACACACAGGGGAGCAATCAGCCCCAGCATTTT. Its protein product is CASSYTQGSNQPQHF. The chain links TRBV7-9 to TRBJ1-5, with TRBD1 matching 7 bases. Germline V gives CDR1 SEHNR, CDR2 FQNEAQ (reference sequence). The trim removed 4 bases at V and 1 base at J, leaving 4 bases unmatched. The CDR3 is 15 amino acids.

V is TRBV6-2 or TRBV6-3 and J is TRBJ2-1; 8 bases are shared with TRBD1. The CDR3 is 16 amino acids. The V segment lost 0 bases and the J segment 2 bases; nucleotides outside the gene matches: 3. Germline-derived CDR1 and CDR2 are MNHEY and SVGEGT. The CDR3 reads CASSYSRTGTYNEQFF. In DNA, the CDR3 is TGTGCCAGCAGTTACTCTCGGACAGGGACCTACAATGAGCAGTTCTTC.

The rearrangement links TRBV9 to TRBJ1-2; 9 bases map to TRBD1. With 0 bases clipped from V and 8 bases from J, the junction kept 2 bases outside the gene matches. The CDR3 has 13 residues. Looked up from germline, CDR1 is SGDLS and CDR2 is YYNGEE. As DNA, the CDR3 is TGTGCCAGCAGCGTAGGGACAGGGGTGGGCTACACCTTC. This translates into CASSVGTGVGYTF. The full variable domain, in which reference TRBV9 and TRBJ1-2 provide the parts outside the CDR3, is DSGVTQTPKHLITATGQRVTLRCSPRSGDLSVYWYQQSLDQGLQFLIQYYNGEERAKGNILERFSAQQFPDLHSELNLSSLELGDSALYFCASSVGTGVGYTFGSGTRLTVV.

This sequence joins TRBV27 and TRBJ2-2; D is ambiguous. There are 12 residues in the CDR3. CDR1 is MNHEY and CDR2 is SMNVEV in the germline V gene (reference sequence). Trimming took off 3 bases at V and 7 bases at J, with 6 bases between the two ends. The CDR3 here is CASSFTLGELFF. The CDR3 DNA reads as TGTGCCAGCAGTTTTACTCTCGGGGAGCTGTTTTTT.

This clone turned up a few times. The chain is built from TRBV19 and TRBJ2-3, with TRBD2 matching 11 bases. The germline CDR1 and CDR2 sequences are LNHDA and SQIVND (reference sequence). This CDR3 is 15 amino acids long. The junction had 6 bases not matched to a gene; V was cut back by 6 bases and J by 4 bases. The CDR3 sequence: CASSPIAGGPDTQYF. As DNA, the CDR3 is TGTGCCAGTAGCCCTATAGCGGGGGGGCCAGATACGCAGTATTTT.

A note on this clone: Other nucleotide sequences from this sample produce the same CDR3. This rearrangement joins TRBV20-1 to TRBJ2-3; D uncertain. Germline V gene sequence: CDR1 DFQATT, CDR2 SNEGSKA (reference sequence). The CDR3 contains 11 residues. The germline V and J ends were trimmed by 3 bases and 5 bases, with 6 bases remaining between them. CDR3 DNA: TGCAGTGCTAGCCGCGGAGATACGCAGTATTTT. Its protein product is CSASRGDTQYF.